Detailed here is one T cell receptor beta chain. Antigen unknown. The data were taken from a study of beta chain features in type 1 diabetes. The CDR3 contains 13 residues. The V end lost 1 base, the J end lost 8 bases, and 9 bases lay between the germline ends. Germline V CDR1 and CDR2: SGHAT, FQNNGV. Of the isolated RNA, all was reverse transcribed, and so the sequenced material was expressed TCRB transcripts. Using immunoSEQ multiplex PCR, the repertoire was profiled, and TCRdb retains in-frame clones only, with some absent. The sample lists almost 350,000 clones; roughly 8.8% were seen once. Whole-study findings and limits: In every one of the four CD4+ subsets, TCRB CDR3s were moderately but significantly shorter in Type 1 diabetes patients.

This chain uses TRBV11-2 with TRBJ2-1; D uncertain. Specimen: central memory CD4+ T cells from blood. The sequence derives from a man aged 25 to 40 with type 1 diabetes. Written as DNA, the CDR3 is TGTGCCAGCAGCTTAGCGTTCGGTGATGAGCAGTTCTTC. Translated: CASSLAFGDEQFF.